This T cell receptor (beta chain) stems from a study of a mutant IDH1 vaccine in newly diagnosed glioma. This clone was recorded only once. What it recognizes is unknown. The CDR3 has 13 residues. Germline V gene lookup returns CDR1 MNHNY and CDR2 SVGAGI (reference sequence). V gave up 4 bases and J gave up 7 bases, with 12 bases separating them. Time point reported: week 47, end of study. Every vaccine dose comprised 300 ug of mutant IDH1 20-mer peptide plus topical imiquimod. Eight vaccine doses were administered to patients at weeks 1, 3, 5, 7, 11, 15, 19 and 23. The table came from immunoSEQ multiplex PCR; TCRdb's copy has only in-frame clones and leaves some out. The sample includes around 30,000 clones, about 80% of them seen just once.

The source was PBMCs, collected from a glioma patient whose treatment included an IDH1 peptide vaccine. V is TRBV6-6 and J is TRBJ2-3; tentatively, D is TRBD1 or TRBD2 (5 bases each). The source is a man aged 25-40 years with glioma. CDR3 loop: CASSFGGANTQYF. The CDR3, as DNA: TGTGCCAGCAGTTTTGGGGGTGCGAATACGCAGTATTTT.